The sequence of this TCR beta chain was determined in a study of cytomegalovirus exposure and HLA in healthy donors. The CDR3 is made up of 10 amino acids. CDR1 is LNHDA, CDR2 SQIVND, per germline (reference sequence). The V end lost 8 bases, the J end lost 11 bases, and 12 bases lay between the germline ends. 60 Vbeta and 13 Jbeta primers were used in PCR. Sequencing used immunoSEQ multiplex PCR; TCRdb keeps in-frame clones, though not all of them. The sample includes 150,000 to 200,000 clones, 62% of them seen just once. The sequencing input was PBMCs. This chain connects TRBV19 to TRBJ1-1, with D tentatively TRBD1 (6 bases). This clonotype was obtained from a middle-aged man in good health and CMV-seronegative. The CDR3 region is CASDLQGAFF. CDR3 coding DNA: TGTGCCAGTGACCTTCAGGGGGCTTTCTTT.